This T cell receptor beta chain stems from a study of blood T cell repertoires in COVID-19. Turning to the study itself: From T cells, B-cell-depleted T cells, or PBMCs came the material, which was cDNA or gDNA.

This clone appeared a single time. Some clones are missing from TCRdb's copy, which holds only in-frame ones; the method was immunoSEQ multiplex PCR. Altogether more than 350,000 clones are present, 70% to 90% being singletons, with the ten largest covering 1.4% to 1.5%. With 6 bases clipped from V and 4 bases from J, the junction kept 14 bases outside the gene matches. From germline, CDR1 is KGHSH and CDR2 LQKENI. This CDR3 region has 17 residues. Those enrolled, adults aged roughly 18 to 89 years, came from 24 US areas. Within the 2 weeks before study entry, each person in the exposed group met a COVID-19 case.

The origin of this receptor is a woman aged 18-29 years who had been exposed to COVID-19. The chain has TRBV18 and TRBJ2-2; 7 positions agree with TRBD1. Specimen: PBMCs or T cells enriched from blood (not recorded which). CDR3 coding DNA: TGTGCCAGCTCGCCGACCAGACAGGGTGGGAGCACCGGGGAGCTGTTTTTT. Its protein is CASSPTRQGGSTGELFF.